The clone carrying this T cell receptor (beta chain) was recorded many times. Its antigen is unidentified. These data come from a study of regulatory T cells in long-lasting Graves disease. In the study overall: Those Graves' patients who were newly diagnosed had been on antithyroid drugs under 3 months.

Arm-PCR of CDR3 regions and iRepertoire HTBI primers were used to build TCR beta libraries. TCRdb reprocessed the multiplex PCR reads via MiXCR and lists one record per CDR3 protein. The repertoire holds about 540,000 distinct CDR3 sequences, with about 14% as singletons. Per germline, CDR1 MNHEY and CDR2 SVGEGT. Trimming left V 8 bases short and J 1 base short, with 11 bases between. The CDR3 length is 14 residues. Stated time point: newly diagnosed GD, antithyroid drugs for less than 3 months. PBMC-extracted RNA yielded the TCR library. Study-level points and caveats: The study found TRBV28, TRBJ1-2 and TRBJ2-5 favored in persistent disease.

The data also belong to a second study, concerning T cells in Graves' hyperthyroidism and ophthalmopathy. That work contributes: Clonotypes that were expanded in thyroid above 0.001 mostly appeared in blood too.

This rearrangement joins TRBV6-2 or TRBV6-3 to TRBJ2-2; possibly TRBD2 for D (6 bases). Here the sequenced sample was peripheral blood mononuclear cells (PBMCs), taken at new diagnosis, from a patient treated with antithyroid drugs. The sequence derives from a young man with Graves disease. The CDR3 DNA sequence: TGTGCCAGCCGCACTAGCAGGAACACCGGGGAGCTGTTTTTT. Protein sequence: CASRTSRNTGELFF.